This T cell receptor (beta chain) appears in the sequencing data of a study of long-term antiretroviral therapy in people with HIV. This was the immunoSEQ v3.0 assay at survey level. Per-sample targets for sequencing were about 35,000-50,000 T-cell genomes. Profiled with immunoSEQ multiplex PCR; TCRdb holds only in-frame clones, not every one. The sample comprises over 30,000 clones, about 76% of which are singletons, and approximately 3.4% rests with the top ten. V was cut by 6 bases and J by 5 bases, with 6 bases left in between. CDR3 length equals 11 residues. The germline CDR1 and CDR2 sequences are LNHDA and SQIVND (reference sequence).

This receptor was taken from a man aged 18 to 30 with HIV. The source material was unsorted PBMCs, sampled 1.9 years after starting antiretroviral therapy. This sequence joins TRBV19 and TRBJ2-3; D perhaps matches TRBD1 (5 bases). The CDR3 sequence is CASSTGDTQYF. Here the CDR3 DNA reads TGTGCCAGTAGCACAGGAGATACGCAGTATTTT. Full variable domain (missing parts from reference TRBV19 and TRBJ2-3): DGGITQSPKYLFRKEGQNVTLSCEQNLNHDAMYWYRQDPGQGLRLIYYSQIVNDFQKGDIAEGYSVSREKKESFPLTVTSAQKNPTAFYLCASSTGDTQYFGPGTRLTVL.